This TCR beta chain was identified in a study of OX40 agonist ivuxolimab in advanced cancers. With V trimmed by 6 bases and J by 7 bases, 11 bases remained unmatched. The CDR3 totals 14 residues. CDR1 and CDR2 from the germline V gene are MNHNY and SVGAGI (reference sequence). This clone was picked up a small number of times. Profiled with immunoSEQ multiplex PCR; TCRdb holds only in-frame clones, not every one. The data contain over 85,000 clones, roughly 89% of them seen just once; the ten biggest clones take up 0.5% to 0.55%. This TCR was sampled from an adult with an advanced solid tumor such as melanoma, head and neck, liver or kidney cancer. Here the sequenced sample was CD4+ or CD8+ T cells sorted from blood, taken in a trial of the OX40 agonist ivuxolimab. V gene TRBV6-6 combines with J gene TRBJ2-7; 8 bases are a match to TRBD1. CDR3 nucleotide sequence: TGTGCCAGCAGGGCAGGGGGCTATGTGGAAGAGCAGTACTTC. The encoded protein is CASRAGGYVEEQYF.